Detailed here is one T cell receptor beta chain. The CDR3 is 13 amino acids. V shed 0 bases and J 8 bases; nucleotides not matched to a gene: 2. The germline gives CDR1 KGHSY, CDR2 FQNENV. The sample comes from a study of early T cells in non-severe SARS-CoV-2 infection. Each single cDNA molecule received a unique molecular identifier. From the 5' RACE reads, TCRdb called clonotypes with MiXCR, one entry per CDR3 protein. The sample includes around 77,000 distinct CDR3 sequences, about 9.5% of them seen just once. The chain recombines TRBV16 with TRBJ1-2, with TRBD1 identical over 8 bases. Sequences were derived from whole blood, sampled at baseline. The sequence was collected from an adult who was a healthcare worker with PCR-confirmed SARS-CoV-2 infection or an uninfected control (not recorded which). The CDR3 loop is CASSQSTGEGYTF. The CDR3 nucleotides read TGTGCCAGCAGCCAATCGACAGGGGAAGGCTACACCTTC.